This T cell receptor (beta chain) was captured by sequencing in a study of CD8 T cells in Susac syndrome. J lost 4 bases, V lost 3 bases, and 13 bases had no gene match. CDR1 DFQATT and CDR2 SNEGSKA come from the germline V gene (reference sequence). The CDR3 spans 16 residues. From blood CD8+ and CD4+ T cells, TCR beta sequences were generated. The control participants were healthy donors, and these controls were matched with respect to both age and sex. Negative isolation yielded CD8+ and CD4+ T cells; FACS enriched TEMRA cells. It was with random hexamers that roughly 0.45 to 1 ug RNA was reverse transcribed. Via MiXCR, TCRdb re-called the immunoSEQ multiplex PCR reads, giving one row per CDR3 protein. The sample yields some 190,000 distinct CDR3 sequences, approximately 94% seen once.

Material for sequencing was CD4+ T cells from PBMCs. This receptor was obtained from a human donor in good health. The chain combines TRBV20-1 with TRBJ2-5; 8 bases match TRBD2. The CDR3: CSASFEGVAGRETQYF. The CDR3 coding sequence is TGCAGTGCTAGTTTTGAGGGGGTAGCGGGGCGAGAGACCCAGTACTTC.